One sample yielded the 11 T cell receptor beta chains listed below, sequenced in a study of T cell responses to AZD1222 COVID-19 vaccine. Sequencing used immunoSEQ multiplex PCR; TCRdb keeps in-frame clones, though not all of them. The table records fewer than 150,000 clones, about nine tenths of them present only once. Source: peripheral blood, taken on day 0 of AZD1222 vaccination. All receptors derive from an adult in good health.

CDR3 sequence: CASSEREGPYNEQFF. CDR3 in DNA: TGTGCCAGCAGCGAGAGGGAGGGACCCTACAATGAGCAGTTCTTC. The gene calls are TRBV9 and TRBJ2-1; 7 nucleotides align to TRBD2. The germline V gene has CDR1 SGDLS and CDR2 YYNGEE. The CDR3 length is 15 residues. V lost 3 bases and J lost 2; bases outside the gene matches: 5.

The chain joins TRBV19 to TRBJ2-7; TRBD2 might be the D (6 bases). Germline CDR1 reads LNHDA; CDR2 reads SQIVND (reference sequence). The CDR3 has 16 residues. V was shortened by 5 bases and J by 3 bases, with 20 bases between the two germline ends. The CDR3 DNA is TGTGCCAGTAGTTTCTCGGGAGCGGAGAGAAACTACGAGCAGTACTTC. Translated: CASSFSGAERNYEQYF.

On this clone itself: One end of the junction does not line up with germline, which may come from a read error. The gene calls are TRBV10-3 and TRBJ2-3, with 7 nucleotides matching TRBD1. From germline, CDR1 is ENHRY and CDR2 SYGVKD. The CDR3 is made up of 16 amino acids. CDR3 amino acids: CAINEDRSEGTDTQYF. The CDR3 nucleotides are TGTGCCATCAATGAGGACAGGTCCGAGGGCACAGATACGCAGTATTTT.

The chain recombines TRBV5-1 with TRBJ1-1; 7 bases are shared with TRBD1. This CDR3 region has 15 residues. CDR1 is SGHRS, CDR2 YFSETQ, per germline. Trimming at V came to 5 bases and at J to 3 bases, leaving 10 bases not matched to a gene. The CDR3 is CASSIFRGGYTEAFF. As DNA, the CDR3 is TGCGCCAGCAGTATCTTCAGGGGGGGTTACACTGAAGCTTTCTTT.

The chain is built from TRBV9 and TRBJ1-1; no reliable D call. Germline loops: CDR1 SGDLS, CDR2 YYNGEE. The CDR3 totals 14 residues. V lost 0 bases, J lost 6 bases, and 12 bases lay in between. CDR3 DNA sequence: TGTGCCAGCAGCGTAGTCGGCTTTGCCCCTGAAGCTTTCTTT. It codes for CASSVVGFAPEAFF.

This rearrangement joins TRBV27 to TRBJ2-7, with 14 bases matching TRBD2. CDR1 is MNHEY, CDR2 SMNVEV, per germline (reference sequence). Trimming at V came to 5 bases and at J to 4 bases, leaving 4 bases not matched to a gene. CDR3 size: 15 residues. The CDR3 sequence is CASSGGLAGVYEQYF. In DNA, the CDR3 is TGTGCCAGCAGTGGGGGACTAGCGGGAGTTTACGAGCAGTACTTC.

V and J are TRBV2 and TRBJ1-4; D is unresolved. CDR1 and CDR2 from the germline V gene are SNHLY and FYNNEI. The CDR3 has 13 amino acids. Deletions cut 7 bases from V and 14 bases from J, with 20 bases between. The CDR3 reads CASNPQREQFLFF. DNA for the CDR3: TGTGCCAGCAACCCACAGCGAGAACAGTTTCTGTTTTTT.

The genes are TRBV19 and TRBJ2-5, with TRBD1 identical over 9 bases. CDR3 length equals 13 residues. Germline CDR1 is LNHDA and CDR2 is SQIVND (reference sequence). Unmatched junction bases numbered 4, after V lost 7 bases and J lost 4 bases. CDR3 sequence: CASTVGQGETQYF. The CDR3 nucleotides read TGTGCCAGTACCGTGGGACAGGGAGAGACCCAGTACTTC.

The gene calls are TRBV28 and TRBJ2-1, with 8 bases fitting TRBD1. The CDR3 is 14 amino acids. Germline V CDR1 and CDR2: MDHEN, SYDVKM. The V and J ends lost 5 bases and 6 bases, in that order; junction bases with no gene match: 6. CDR3 amino acids: CASSQTGVGNEQFF. The CDR3 bases are TGTGCCAGCAGTCAGACAGGGGTGGGCAATGAGCAGTTCTTC. Using reference TRBV28 and TRBJ2-1 for the parts outside the CDR3, the full variable domain is DVKVTQSSRYLVKRTGEKVFLECVQDMDHENMFWYRQDPGLGLRLIYFSYDVKMKEKGDIPEGYSVSREKKERFSLILESASTNQTSMYLCASSQTGVGNEQFFGPGTRLTVL.

This chain links TRBV2 with TRBJ2-3; D not resolved. Trimming pared 1 base from V and 0 bases from J, leaving 5 bases between. CDR1 and CDR2 from the germline V gene are SNHLY and FYNNEI. The CDR3 is made up of 14 amino acids. CDR3 sequence: CASSEGVSTDTQYF. The CDR3 region has the DNA TGTGCCAGCAGTGAAGGGGTTAGCACAGATACGCAGTATTTT.

This chain connects TRBV6-6 to TRBJ2-4; the D is unclear. The V and J ends lost 5 bases and 1 base respectively, with 18 bases between them. Germline V gives CDR1 MNHNY, CDR2 SVGAGI (reference sequence). The CDR3 runs to 17 residues. In nucleotides, the CDR3 is TGTGCCAGCAGTCCCAAATGGGATACCGCGGCCAAAAACATTCAGTACTTC. Translating gives CASSPKWDTAAKNIQYF.